These T cell receptor beta chains were read from a single sample in a study of T cells in Graves' hyperthyroidism and ophthalmopathy. TCRdb used MiXCR to reprocess the multiplex PCR reads, holding one entry per CDR3 protein. The table shows a few hundred thousand distinct CDR3 sequences, with just over 45% occurring only once. The sample consisted of peripheral blood or thyroid tissue (not recorded which). These receptors were obtained from a woman younger than 30 with Graves' hyperthyroidism. CDR3s include the opening cysteine and the closing phenylalanine or tryptophan. Each record gives: V gene, clone size, D gene, J gene, CDR3 protein, CDR3 DNA. D genes are given only for firm matches. Clone size is shown for a subset of rows, as once, few, many or a class of expanded clone.

>TRBV7-8|-|-|TRBJ2-5
CASSTGTGRETQYF
TGTGCCAGCAGCACCGGGACGGGACGAGAGACCCAGTACTTC
>TRBV12-3/TRBV12-4|many|TRBD1|TRBJ2-7
CASSTSTGDEQYF
TGTGCCAGCAGTACCTCGACAGGGGACGAGCAGTACTTC
>TRBV24-1|many|-|TRBJ2-7
CATSDPIRERQYF
TGTGCCACCAGTGATCCTATACGGGAGAGGCAGTACTTC
>TRBV20-1|many|TRBD2|TRBJ2-2
CSARFSGLAGVGELFF
TGCAGTGCTAGATTTTCGGGACTAGCGGGAGTCGGGGAGCTGTTTTTT
>TRBV20-1|many|-|TRBJ2-7
CSARKAGISYEQYF
TGCAGTGCTAGAAAGGCAGGGATCTCCTACGAGCAGTACTTC
>TRBV12-3/TRBV12-4|many|TRBD1|TRBJ1-1
CASREHRGGPNTEAFF
TGTGCCAGCAGGGAACACAGGGGAGGGCCGAACACTGAAGCTTTCTTT
>TRBV20-1|-|-|TRBJ1-2
CSARWVLNYGYTF
TGCAGTGCTAGATGGGTCCTCAACTATGGCTACACCTTC
>TRBV19|many|TRBD1|TRBJ1-3
CASSIDRGGTGNTIYF
TGTGCCAGTAGTATCGACAGGGGGGGTACTGGAAACACCATATATTTT
>TRBV7-3|many|TRBD2|TRBJ2-7
CASSEAGGTGEQYF
TGTGCCAGCAGCGAAGCGGGAGGGACAGGCGAGCAGTACTTC
>TRBV7-6|many|-|TRBJ2-5
CASSFPGQLWETQYF
TGTGCCAGCAGCTTCCCCGGACAGCTCTGGGAGACCCAGTACTTC
>TRBV7-9|many|-|TRBJ1-2
CASSLMLGDGYTF
TGTGCCAGCAGCTTAATGTTGGGGGATGGCTACACCTTC
>TRBV5-8|-|-|TRBJ1-2
CASSSLAGRYNYGYTF
TGTGCCAGCAGTTCCCTAGCGGGACGTTATAACTATGGCTACACCTTC
>TRBV5-1|many|-|TRBJ1-2
CASSLEAASNYGYTF
TGCGCCAGCAGCTTGGAGGCAGCCTCTAACTATGGCTACACCTTC
>TRBV7-9|many|TRBD1|TRBJ1-1
CASSLGTGTVDITEAFF
TGTGCCAGCAGCTTAGGGACAGGGACCGTTGATATCACTGAAGCTTTCTTT
>TRBV11-3|many|TRBD2|TRBJ2-6
CASSWRLAGLPGANVLTF
TGTGCCAGCAGCTGGAGACTAGCGGGATTACCTGGGGCCAACGTCCTGACTTTC
>TRBV19|once|-|TRBJ2-1
CASSERSLRNEQFF
TGTGCCAGTAGCGAGCGGAGCCTTCGGAATGAGCAGTTCTTC
>TRBV7-9|-|-|TRBJ1-5
CASSRSGGGMGNQPQHF
TGTGCCAGCAGCCGCTCGGGGGGAGGTATGGGCAATCAGCCCCAGCATTTT
>TRBV6-1|many|TRBD2|TRBJ2-1
CASSETSGNYNEQFF
TGTGCCAGCAGCGAGACTAGCGGGAACTACAATGAGCAGTTCTTC
>TRBV20-1|-|TRBD2|TRBJ2-7
CSAPPSGREQYF
TGCAGTGCGCCCCCTAGCGGGAGGGAGCAGTACTTC
>TRBV3-2|-|-|TRBJ2-7
CASSPTGQGRHEQYF
TGTGCCAGCAGTCCAACGGGACAGGGACGCCACGAGCAGTACTTC
>TRBV6-5|many|TRBD2|TRBJ2-1
CASSLGSGMHYNEQFF
TGTGCCAGCAGCCTTGGAAGCGGGATGCACTACAATGAGCAGTTCTTC
>TRBV20-1|many|-|TRBJ1-2
CSARDEGAYGYTF
TGCAGTGCTAGAGATGAGGGCGCGTATGGCTACACCTTC
>TRBV3-1|many|-|TRBJ1-1
CASSPSPGVNTEAFF
TGTGCCAGCAGCCCGAGTCCAGGGGTGAACACTGAAGCTTTCTTT
>TRBV24-1|-|TRBD2|TRBJ2-2
CATSDQRPSGIGELFF
TGTGCCACCAGTGACCAGAGGCCTAGCGGGATCGGGGAGCTGTTTTTT
>TRBV12-3/TRBV12-4|many|TRBD1|TRBJ1-1
CASSLRQGKEAFF
TGTGCCAGCAGTTTACGACAGGGAAAAGAAGCTTTCTTT
>TRBV5-1|-|-|TRBJ1-1
CASRVGQGRKVNTEAFF
TGCGCCAGCAGGGTGGGGCAGGGGAGGAAAGTGAACACTGAAGCTTTCTTT
>TRBV7-2|-|-|TRBJ1-2
CASSLEAGGEGYTF
TGTGCCAGCAGCTTAGAAGCTGGGGGTGAGGGCTACACCTTC
>TRBV7-3|many|-|TRBJ1-2
CASSLGNDYGYTF
TGTGCCAGCAGCTTAGGCAATGATTATGGCTACACCTTC
>TRBV29-1|-|TRBD1|TRBJ2-5
CSVRAGGKETQYF
TGCAGCGTTAGGGCAGGGGGAAAAGAGACCCAGTACTTC
>TRBV7-8|-|TRBD2|TRBJ2-7
CASSSTSGRRYEQYF
TGTGCCAGCAGTTCGACTAGCGGGAGGAGGTACGAGCAGTACTTC
>TRBV20-1|many|-|TRBJ1-2
CSAPKGGMSYGYTF
TGCAGTGCGCCGAAGGGAGGGATGAGCTATGGCTACACCTTC
>TRBV2|few|TRBD2|TRBJ2-7
CASRLAQDYEQYF
TGTGCCAGTCGACTAGCTCAAGACTACGAGCAGTACTTC
>TRBV5-1|-|-|TRBJ2-7
CASSSSTWLASYEQYF
TGCGCCAGCAGCTCCTCCACCTGGCTAGCGTCCTACGAGCAGTACTTC
>TRBV5-6|-|-|TRBJ1-1
CASRIMGRAEPEAFF
TGTGCCAGCAGAATTATGGGACGGGCAGAGCCTGAAGCTTTCTTT
>TRBV7-9|few|-|TRBJ2-5
CASSLGNTPAETQYF
TGTGCCAGCAGCTTGGGGAACACCCCCGCGGAGACCCAGTACTTC
>TRBV6-5|once|-|TRBJ2-7
CASGGISYEQYF
TGTGCCAGCGGGGGCATATCCTACGAGCAGTACTTC
>TRBV30|-|-|TRBJ1-2
CVWRQVSILSYTF
TGTGTCTGGAGACAGGTCTCCATCCTAAGCTACACCTTC
>TRBV5-1|once|-|TRBJ1-1
CASSSSGVDTEAFF
TGCGCCAGCAGCTCGTCAGGGGTGGACACTGAAGCTTTCTTT
>TRBV9|few|-|TRBJ2-1
CASSLESSPHEQFF
TGTGCCAGCAGCTTAGAGTCTAGTCCCCATGAGCAGTTCTTC
>TRBV11-1|-|-|TRBJ1-2
CASSYGSNSGNTF
TGTGCCAGCAGCTATGGGTCCAACTCTGGAAACACCTTC